The subject of this entry is one TCR beta chain. The repertoire was sequenced with immunoSEQ multiplex PCR; TCRdb's copy has only in-frame clones and lacks some. The table shows fewer than 2.5 million clones, with 93% occurring only once. These data are taken from a study of shared clonotypes between healthy human individuals. V lost 6 bases and J 1 base, leaving 18 bases between the germline ends. The CDR3 loop spans 16 amino acids. Germline CDR1 reads MDHEN; CDR2 reads SYDVKM. Sequenced material: naive CD4+ T cells from PBMCs. Subset specified: CD45RA+ positively selected. The receptor was derived from a man younger than 35 in good health. Some clones in this sample may be carry-over from other donors' samples. The V and J genes are TRBV28 and TRBJ1-1; tentative D call: TRBD1 (6 bases). CDR3 region: CASSPTTRGANTEAFF. The CDR3 DNA sequence: TGTGCCAGCAGCCCTACCACCCGGGGGGCGAACACTGAAGCTTTCTTT.